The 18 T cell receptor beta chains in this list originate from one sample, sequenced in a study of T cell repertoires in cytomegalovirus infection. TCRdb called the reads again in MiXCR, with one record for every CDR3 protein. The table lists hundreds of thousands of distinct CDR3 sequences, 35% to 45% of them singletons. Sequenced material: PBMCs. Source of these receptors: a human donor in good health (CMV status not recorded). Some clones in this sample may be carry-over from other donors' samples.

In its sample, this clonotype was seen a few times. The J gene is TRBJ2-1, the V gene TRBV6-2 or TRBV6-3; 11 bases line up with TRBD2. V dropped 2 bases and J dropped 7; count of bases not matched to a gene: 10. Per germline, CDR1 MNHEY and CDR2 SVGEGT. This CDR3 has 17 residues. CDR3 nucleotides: TGTGCCAGCAGTTACACCTTATTAGCGGGGGGGCAAAATGAGCAGTTCTTC. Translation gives CASSYTLLAGGQNEQFF.

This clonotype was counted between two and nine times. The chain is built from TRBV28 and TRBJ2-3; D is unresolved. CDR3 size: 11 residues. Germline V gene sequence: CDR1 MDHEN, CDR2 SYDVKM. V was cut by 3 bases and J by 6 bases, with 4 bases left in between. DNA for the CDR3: TGTGCCAGCAGTTTTGTGGATACGCAGTATTTT. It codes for CASSFVDTQYF. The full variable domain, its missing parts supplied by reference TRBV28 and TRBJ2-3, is DVKVTQSSRYLVKRTGEKVFLECVQDMDHENMFWYRQDPGLGLRLIYFSYDVKMKEKGDIPEGYSVSREKKERFSLILESASTNQTSMYLCASSFVDTQYFGPGTRLTVL.

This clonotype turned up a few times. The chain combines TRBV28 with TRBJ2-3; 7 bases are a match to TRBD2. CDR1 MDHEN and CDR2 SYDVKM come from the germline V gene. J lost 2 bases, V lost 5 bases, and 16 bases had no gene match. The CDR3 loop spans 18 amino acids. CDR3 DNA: TGTGCCAGCAGTCTCCTCTACGGTGGGAGGGCGCCCACAGATACGCAGTATTTT. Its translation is CASSLLYGGRAPTDTQYF.

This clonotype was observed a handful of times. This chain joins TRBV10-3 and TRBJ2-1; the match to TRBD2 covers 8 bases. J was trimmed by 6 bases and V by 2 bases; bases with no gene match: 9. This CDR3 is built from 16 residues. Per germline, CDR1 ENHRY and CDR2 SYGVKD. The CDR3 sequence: CAISETTSGAFNEQFF. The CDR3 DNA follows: TGTGCCATCAGTGAGACTACTAGCGGAGCCTTCAATGAGCAGTTCTTC.

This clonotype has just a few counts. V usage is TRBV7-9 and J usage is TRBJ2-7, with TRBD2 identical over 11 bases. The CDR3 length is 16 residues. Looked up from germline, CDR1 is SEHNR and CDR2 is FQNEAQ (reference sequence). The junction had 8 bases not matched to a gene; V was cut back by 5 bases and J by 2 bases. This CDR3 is CASSPSSGRNAYEQYF. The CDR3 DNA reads TGTGCCAGCAGCCCATCTAGCGGGAGGAACGCCTACGAGCAGTACTTC.

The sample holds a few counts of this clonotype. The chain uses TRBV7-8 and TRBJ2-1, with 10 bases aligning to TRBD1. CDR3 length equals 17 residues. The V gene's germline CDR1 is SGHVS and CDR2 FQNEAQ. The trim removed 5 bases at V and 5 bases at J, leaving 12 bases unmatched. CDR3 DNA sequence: TGTGCCAGCAGCGCCAAGGCCGGGACAGGGGTTGACAATGAGCAGTTCTTC. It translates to CASSAKAGTGVDNEQFF.

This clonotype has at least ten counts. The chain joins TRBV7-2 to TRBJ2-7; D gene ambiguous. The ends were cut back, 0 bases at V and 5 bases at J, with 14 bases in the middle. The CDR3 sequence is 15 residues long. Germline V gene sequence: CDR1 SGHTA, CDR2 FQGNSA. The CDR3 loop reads CASSLAWKGFNEQYF. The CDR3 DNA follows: TGTGCCAGCAGCTTAGCGTGGAAAGGGTTCAACGAGCAGTACTTC.

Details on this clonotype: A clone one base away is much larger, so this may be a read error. This chain's CDR3 is CASRLSGSLETQYF. The CDR3 DNA reads TGTGCCAGCCGTCTTAGCGGGAGTTTGGAGACCCAGTACTTC. The chain carries TRBV7-2 and TRBJ2-5, with 9 bases fitting TRBD2. V dropped 8 bases and J dropped 5; count of bases not matched to a gene: 9. Germline CDR1 reads SGHTA; CDR2 reads FQGNSA. This CDR3 has 14 residues.

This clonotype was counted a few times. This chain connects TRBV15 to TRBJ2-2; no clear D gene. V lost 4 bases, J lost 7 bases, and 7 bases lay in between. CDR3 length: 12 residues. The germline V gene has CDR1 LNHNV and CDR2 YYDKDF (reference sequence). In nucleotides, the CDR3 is TGTGCCACCAGCACTTCTGGCGGGGAGCTGTTTTTT. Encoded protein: CATSTSGGELFF.

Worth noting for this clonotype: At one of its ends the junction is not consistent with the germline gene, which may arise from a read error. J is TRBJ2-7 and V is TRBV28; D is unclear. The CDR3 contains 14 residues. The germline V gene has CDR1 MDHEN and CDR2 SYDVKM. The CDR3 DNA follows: TGTGCCAGCAGGACCCTTGAGAGCTCCGACGATCAGTACTTC. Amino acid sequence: CASRTLESSDDQYF.

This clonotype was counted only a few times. The CDR3 here is CASNSKTAGYYNEQFF. CDR3 nucleotides: TGTGCCTCCAATAGTAAGACCGCAGGATACTACAATGAGCAGTTCTTC. The gene calls are TRBV24-1 and TRBJ2-1; no clear D gene. The ends were cut back, 12 bases at V and 3 bases at J, with 23 bases in the middle. This CDR3 contains 16 residues. Germline V gene data show CDR1 as KGHDR and CDR2 as SFDVKD.

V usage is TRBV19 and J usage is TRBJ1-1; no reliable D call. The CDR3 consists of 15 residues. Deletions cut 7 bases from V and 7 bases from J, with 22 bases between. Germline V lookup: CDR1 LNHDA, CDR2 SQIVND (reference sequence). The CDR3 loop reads CASNKGRNGLGEAFF. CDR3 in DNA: TGTGCCAGTAACAAAGGGAGAAACGGTCTTGGTGAAGCTTTCTTT.

The CDR3 protein is CASTRDVSSGNTIYF. CDR3 coding DNA: TGTGCCAGCACTAGGGACGTTAGCTCTGGAAACACCATATATTTT. This sequence joins TRBV2 and TRBJ1-3, with TRBD1 as a possible D gene (5 bases). CDR1 is SNHLY, CDR2 FYNNEI, per germline. The CDR3 loop spans 15 amino acids. V gave up 7 bases and J gave up 0 bases, with 13 bases separating them. The full variable domain, with the rest looked up from reference TRBV2 and TRBJ1-3, is EPEVTQTPSHQVTQMGQEVILRCVPISNHLYFYWYRQILGQKVEFLVSFYNNEISEKSEIFDDQFSVERPDGSNFTLKIRSTKLEDSAMYFCASTRDVSSGNTIYFGEGSWLTVV.

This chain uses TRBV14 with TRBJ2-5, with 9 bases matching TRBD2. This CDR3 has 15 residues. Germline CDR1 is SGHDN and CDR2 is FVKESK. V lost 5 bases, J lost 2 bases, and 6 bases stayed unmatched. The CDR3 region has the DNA TGTGCCAGCAGCGTCGGGACTAGCCCACAAGAGACCCAGTACTTC. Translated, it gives CASSVGTSPQETQYF.

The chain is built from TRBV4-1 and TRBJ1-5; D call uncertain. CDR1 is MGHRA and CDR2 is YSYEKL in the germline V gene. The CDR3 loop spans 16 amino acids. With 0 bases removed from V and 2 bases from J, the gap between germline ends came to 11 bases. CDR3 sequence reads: CASSQEADRRNQPQHF. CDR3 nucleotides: TGCGCCAGCAGCCAAGAAGCTGACCGACGCAATCAGCCCCAGCATTTT.

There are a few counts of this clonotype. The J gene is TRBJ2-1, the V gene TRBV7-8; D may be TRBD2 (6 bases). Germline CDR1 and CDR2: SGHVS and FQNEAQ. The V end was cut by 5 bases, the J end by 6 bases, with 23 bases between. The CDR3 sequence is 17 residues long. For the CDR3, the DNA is TGTGCCAGCAGCCGAGCAAGAAGACTAGTGGAAGGCAATGAGCAGTTCTTC. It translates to CASSRARRLVEGNEQFF. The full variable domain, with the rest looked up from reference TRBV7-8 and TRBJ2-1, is GAGVSQSPRYKVAKRGQDVALRCDPISGHVSLFWYQQALGQGPEFLTYFQNEAQLDKSGLPSDRFFAERPEGSVSTLKIQRTQQEDSAVYLCASSRARRLVEGNEQFFGPGTRLTVL.

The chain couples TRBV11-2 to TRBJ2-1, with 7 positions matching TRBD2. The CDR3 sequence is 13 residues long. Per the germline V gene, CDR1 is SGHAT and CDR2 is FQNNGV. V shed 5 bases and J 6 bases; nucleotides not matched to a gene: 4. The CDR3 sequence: CASSPGGSNEQFF. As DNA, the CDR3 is TGTGCCAGCAGCCCGGGGGGTTCCAATGAGCAGTTCTTC.

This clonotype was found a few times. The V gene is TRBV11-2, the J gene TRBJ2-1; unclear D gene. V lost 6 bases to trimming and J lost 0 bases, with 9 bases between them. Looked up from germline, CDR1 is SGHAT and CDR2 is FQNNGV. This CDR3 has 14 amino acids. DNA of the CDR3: TGTGCCAGCAGGACTGTAAGCTCCTACAATGAGCAGTTCTTC. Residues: CASRTVSSYNEQFF.